What follows are 3 T cell receptor beta chains derived from one specimen sequenced in a study of blood T cells in healthy people across ages. Sample-barcoded 5' priming and a J-beta primer mix drove a second PCR of roughly 6 to 12 cycles. TCRdb re-analysed the 5' RACE reads in MiXCR, keeping a single row per CDR3 protein. The table includes about 650,000 distinct CDR3 sequences, approximately 31% detected once. The specimen was blood. Source of these receptors: a woman aged 80 or older in good health.

Many counts were recorded for this clonotype. The chain recombines TRBV25-1 with TRBJ2-7; D gene ambiguous. Germline V gene data show CDR1 as MGHDK and CDR2 as SYGVNS. The CDR3 extends over 14 amino acids. V was pared by 2 bases and J by 2 bases, with 10 bases between. CDR3 sequence (DNA): TGTGCCAGCAGTGAAAATAGGTGGACCTACGAGCAGTACTTC. Translation gives CASSENRWTYEQYF.

This clonotype was counted at least ten times. The chain has TRBV20-1 and TRBJ2-5; 8 bases are shared with TRBD1. The CDR3 sequence is 13 residues long. V lost 5 bases, J lost 5 bases, and 7 bases stayed unmatched. CDR1 and CDR2 from the germline V gene are DFQATT and SNEGSKA (reference sequence). The chain's CDR3 is CSAHDRGQETQYF. The CDR3 DNA reads TGCAGTGCTCACGACAGGGGACAGGAGACCCAGTACTTC.

This clonotype has only a few counts. The CDR3: CASSSLPGQNTEAFF. The CDR3 DNA is TGCGCCAGCAGCTCGCTACCGGGACAGAACACTGAAGCTTTCTTT. The genes are TRBV5-1 and TRBJ1-1; tentatively, D is TRBD1 (6 bases). V was trimmed by 3 bases and J by 1 base, leaving 13 bases between them. Germline V lookup: CDR1 SGHRS, CDR2 YFSETQ. The CDR3 spans 15 residues.